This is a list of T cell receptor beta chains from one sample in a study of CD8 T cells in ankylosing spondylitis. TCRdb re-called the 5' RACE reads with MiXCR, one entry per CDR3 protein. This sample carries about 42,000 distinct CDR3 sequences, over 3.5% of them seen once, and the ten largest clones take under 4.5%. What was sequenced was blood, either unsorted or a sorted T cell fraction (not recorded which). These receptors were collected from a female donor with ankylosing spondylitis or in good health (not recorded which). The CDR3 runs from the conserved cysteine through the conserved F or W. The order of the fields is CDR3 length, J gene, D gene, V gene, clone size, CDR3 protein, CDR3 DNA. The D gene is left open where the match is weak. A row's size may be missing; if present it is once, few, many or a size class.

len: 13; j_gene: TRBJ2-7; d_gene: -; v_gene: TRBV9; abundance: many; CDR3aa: CASSAGPLYEQYF; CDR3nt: TGTGCCAGCAGCGCGGGACCCCTTTACGAGCAGTACTTC
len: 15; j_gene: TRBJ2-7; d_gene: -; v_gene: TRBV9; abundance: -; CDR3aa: CASSESTEPFYEQYF; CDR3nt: TGTGCCAGCAGCGAGTCGACAGAACCGTTTTACGAGCAGTACTTC
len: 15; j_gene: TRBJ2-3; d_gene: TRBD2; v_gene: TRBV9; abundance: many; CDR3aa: CASSALAGGRDTQYF; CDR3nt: TGTGCCAGCAGTGCACTAGCGGGGGGGCGAGATACGCAGTATTTT
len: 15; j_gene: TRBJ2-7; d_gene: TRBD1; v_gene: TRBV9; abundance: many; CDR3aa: CASSVGTGVRSEQYF; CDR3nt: TGTGCCAGCAGCGTAGGAACAGGGGTGAGGTCCGAGCAGTACTTC
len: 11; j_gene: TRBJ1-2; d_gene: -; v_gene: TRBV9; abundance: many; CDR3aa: CASSAGYGYTF; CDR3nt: TGTGCCAGCAGCGCAGGGTACGGCTACACCTTC
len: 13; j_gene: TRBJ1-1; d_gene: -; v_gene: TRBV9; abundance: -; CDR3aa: CASSPTANTEAFF; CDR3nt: TGTGCCAGCAGCCCCACAGCTAACACTGAAGCTTTCTTT
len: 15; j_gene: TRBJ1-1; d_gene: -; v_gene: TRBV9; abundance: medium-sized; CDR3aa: CASSVGPDLNTEAFF; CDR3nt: TGTGCCAGCAGCGTAGGCCCAGATTTAAACACTGAAGCTTTCTTT
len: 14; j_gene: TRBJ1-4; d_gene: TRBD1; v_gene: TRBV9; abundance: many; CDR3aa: CASSARQGPEKLFF; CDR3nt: TGTGCCAGCAGCGCCCGACAGGGACCGGAAAAACTGTTTTTT
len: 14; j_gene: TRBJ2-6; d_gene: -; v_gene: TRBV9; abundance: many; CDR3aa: CASSVTTGANVLTF; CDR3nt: TGTGCCAGCAGCGTTACCACTGGGGCCAACGTCCTGACTTTC
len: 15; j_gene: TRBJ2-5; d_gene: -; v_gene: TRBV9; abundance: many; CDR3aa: CASSPGHGKQETQYF; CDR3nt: TGTGCCAGCAGCCCGGGACACGGGAAGCAAGAGACCCAGTACTTC
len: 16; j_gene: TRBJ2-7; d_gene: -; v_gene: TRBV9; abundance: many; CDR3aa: CASSVATAAGPYEQYF; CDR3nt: TGTGCCAGCAGCGTAGCTACGGCCGCAGGTCCCTACGAGCAGTACTTC
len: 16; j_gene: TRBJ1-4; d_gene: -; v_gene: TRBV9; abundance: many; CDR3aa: CASSVGVDPTNEKLFF; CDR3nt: TGTGCCAGCAGCGTAGGAGTCGATCCAACTAATGAAAAACTGTTTTTT
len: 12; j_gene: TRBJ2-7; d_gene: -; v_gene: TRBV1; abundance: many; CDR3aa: CTSSQVLVRTYF; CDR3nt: TGCACCAGCAGCCAAGTCCTAGTCAGGACGTACTTC
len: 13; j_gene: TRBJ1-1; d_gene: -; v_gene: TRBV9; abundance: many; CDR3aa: CASSVVTNTEAFF; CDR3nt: TGTGCCAGCAGCGTAGTTACGAACACTGAAGCTTTCTTT
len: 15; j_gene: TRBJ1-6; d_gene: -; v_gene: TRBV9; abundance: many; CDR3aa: CASSGVGSYNSPLHF; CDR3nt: TGTGCCAGCAGTGGGGTGGGCTCCTATAATTCACCCCTCCACTTT
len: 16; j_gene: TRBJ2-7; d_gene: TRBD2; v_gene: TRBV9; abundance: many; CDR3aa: CASSPSSSGRAYEQYF; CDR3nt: TGTGCCAGCAGCCCTAGTAGTAGCGGGAGGGCCTACGAGCAGTACTTC
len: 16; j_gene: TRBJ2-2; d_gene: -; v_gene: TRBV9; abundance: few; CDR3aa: CASSASGFVGTGELFF; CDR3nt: TGTGCCAGCAGCGCCTCTGGGTTCGTAGGCACCGGGGAGCTGTTTTTT
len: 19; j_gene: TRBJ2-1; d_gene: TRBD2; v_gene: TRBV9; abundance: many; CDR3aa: CASSVARLVAGGPYNEQFF; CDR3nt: TGTGCCAGCAGCGTAGCCCGACTGGTAGCGGGGGGACCCTACAATGAGCAGTTCTTC
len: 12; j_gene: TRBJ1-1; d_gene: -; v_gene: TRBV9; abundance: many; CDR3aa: CASSTPGTEAFF; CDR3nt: TGTGCCAGCAGCACCCCTGGGACTGAAGCTTTCTTT
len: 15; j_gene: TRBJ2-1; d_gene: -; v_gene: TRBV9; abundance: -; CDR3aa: CASSSLLLGGNEQFF; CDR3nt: TGTGCCAGCAGCTCTCTCCTTTTAGGGGGCAATGAGCAGTTCTTC
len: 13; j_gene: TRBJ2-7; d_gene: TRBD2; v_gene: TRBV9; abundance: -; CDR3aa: CASSPGGGDEQYF; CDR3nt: TGTGCCAGCAGCCCGGGCGGGGGGGACGAGCAGTACTTC
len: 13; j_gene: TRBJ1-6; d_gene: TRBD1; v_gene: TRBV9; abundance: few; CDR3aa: CASKGAYNSPLHF; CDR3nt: TGTGCCAGCAAGGGGGCGTATAATTCACCCCTCCACTTT
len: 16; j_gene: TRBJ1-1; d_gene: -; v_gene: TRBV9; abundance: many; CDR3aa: CASSVDLNPTNTEAFF; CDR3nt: TGTGCCAGCAGCGTGGATCTAAACCCGACGAACACTGAAGCTTTCTTT
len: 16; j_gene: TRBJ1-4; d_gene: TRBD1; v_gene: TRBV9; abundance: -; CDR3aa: CASSADGNRGNEKLFF; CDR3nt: TGTGCCAGCAGCGCCGACGGTAACAGGGGTAATGAAAAACTGTTTTTT
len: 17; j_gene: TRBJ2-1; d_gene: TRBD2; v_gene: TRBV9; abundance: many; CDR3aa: CASSVDPGGGLVDEQFF; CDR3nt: TGTGCCAGCAGCGTAGACCCCGGGGGGGGGCTCGTCGATGAGCAGTTCTTC
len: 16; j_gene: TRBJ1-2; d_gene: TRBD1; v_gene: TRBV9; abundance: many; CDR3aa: CASSDNRDRGLYGYTF; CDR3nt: TGTGCCAGCAGTGATAACCGGGACAGGGGTCTCTATGGCTACACCTTC
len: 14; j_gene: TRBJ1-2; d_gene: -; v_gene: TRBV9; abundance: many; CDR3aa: CASSDSEGLDGYTF; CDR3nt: TGTGCCAGCAGCGATAGTGAGGGTTTGGATGGCTACACCTTC
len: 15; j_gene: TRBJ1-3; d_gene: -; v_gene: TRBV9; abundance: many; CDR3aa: CASSGTGSSGNTIYF; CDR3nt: TGTGCCAGCAGCGGAACAGGGAGCTCTGGAAACACCATATATTTT
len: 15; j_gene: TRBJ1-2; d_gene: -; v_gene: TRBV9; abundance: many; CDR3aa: CASSVEVGRRDGYTF; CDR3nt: TGTGCCAGCAGCGTAGAGGTCGGGCGAAGGGATGGCTACACCTTC
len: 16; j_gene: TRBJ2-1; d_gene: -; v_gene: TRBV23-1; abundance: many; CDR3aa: CASSPPIIRKDSEQFF; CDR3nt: TGCGCCAGCAGTCCTCCCATCATCCGCAAAGACAGTGAGCAGTTCTTC
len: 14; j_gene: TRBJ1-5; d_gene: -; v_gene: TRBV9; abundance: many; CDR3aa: CASSVGGGQRPQHF; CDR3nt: TGTGCCAGCAGCGTAGGTGGGGGTCAGCGGCCCCAGCATTTT
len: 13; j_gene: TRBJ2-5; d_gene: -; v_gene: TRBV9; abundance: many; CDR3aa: CASSVGIEETQYF; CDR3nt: TGTGCCAGCAGCGTAGGGATTGAAGAGACCCAGTACTTC
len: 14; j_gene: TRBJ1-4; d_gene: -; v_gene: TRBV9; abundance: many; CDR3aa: CASSVSVTNEKLFF; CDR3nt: TGTGCCAGCAGCGTGTCGGTTACTAATGAAAAACTGTTTTTT
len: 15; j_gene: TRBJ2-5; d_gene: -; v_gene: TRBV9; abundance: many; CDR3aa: CASSVAGGPDETQYF; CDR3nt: TGTGCCAGCAGCGTAGCGGGGGGCCCGGATGAGACCCAGTACTTC
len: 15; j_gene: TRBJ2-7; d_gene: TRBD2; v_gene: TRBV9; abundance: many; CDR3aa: CASSVDGTSGGEQYF; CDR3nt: TGTGCCAGCAGCGTAGACGGGACTAGCGGAGGGGAGCAGTACTTC
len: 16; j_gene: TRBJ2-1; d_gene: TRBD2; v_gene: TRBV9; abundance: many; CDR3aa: CASSASLAGGSNEQFF; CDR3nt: TGTGCCAGCAGCGCGTCGCTAGCGGGGGGTTCGAATGAGCAGTTCTTC
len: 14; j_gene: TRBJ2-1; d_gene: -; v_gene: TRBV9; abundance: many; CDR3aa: CASSVRAQDNEQFF; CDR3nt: TGTGCCAGCAGCGTACGGGCGCAGGACAATGAGCAGTTCTTC
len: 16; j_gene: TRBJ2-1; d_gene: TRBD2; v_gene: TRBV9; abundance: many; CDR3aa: CASSALGGNTYNEQFF; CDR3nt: TGTGCCAGCAGCGCCCTCGGGGGGAACACCTACAATGAGCAGTTCTTC
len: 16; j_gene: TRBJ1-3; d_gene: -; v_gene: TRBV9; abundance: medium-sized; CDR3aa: CASSVLPGPSRNTIYF; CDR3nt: TGTGCCAGCAGCGTACTTCCGGGACCTTCGCGGAACACCATATATTTT
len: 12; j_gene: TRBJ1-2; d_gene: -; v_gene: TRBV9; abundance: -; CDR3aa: CASSVVGGGYTF; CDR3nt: TGTGCCAGCAGCGTAGTAGGGGGTGGCTACACCTTC
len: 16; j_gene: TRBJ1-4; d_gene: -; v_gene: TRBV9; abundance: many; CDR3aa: CASNKGRRVTNEKLFF; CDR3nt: TGTGCCAGCAATAAGGGGCGACGGGTCACTAATGAAAAACTGTTTTTT